These T cell receptor beta chains were read from a single sample in a study of Ad26.COV2.S vaccination and SARS-CoV-2 variants. The table came from immunoSEQ multiplex PCR; TCRdb's copy has only in-frame clones and leaves some out. Here the sample spans some 350,000 clones, 92% being singletons. The source was peripheral blood, collected after recovery from COVID-19. These receptors all come from a human donor who had recovered from COVID-19. Both conserved end residues are part of each CDR3. The D gene is left open where the match is weak. For some rows the clone size is stated as once, few or many, or as a class when expanded; others skip it.

TRBV7-6,TRBJ1-3,-,-,CASSPERSSGNTIYF,TGTGCCAGCAGCCCAGAAAGATCCTCTGGAAACACCATATATTTT
TRBV6-5,TRBJ2-1,-,-,CASTRPGLDEQFF,TGTGCCAGCACACGCCCGGGCCTTGATGAGCAGTTCTTC
TRBV4-1,TRBJ1-1,-,-,CASSQDQEGLNTEAFF,TGCGCCAGCAGCCAAGACCAGGAAGGTCTTAACACTGAAGCTTTCTTT
TRBV5-5,TRBJ1-1,TRBD1,-,CASRLGTANTEAFF,TGTGCCAGCAGACTGGGGACAGCGAACACTGAAGCTTTCTTT
TRBV2,TRBJ2-2,-,-,CASSFRTGELFF,TGTGCCAGCAGCTTTCGCACCGGGGAGCTGTTTTTT
TRBV5-1,TRBJ2-7,-,-,CASSSTGPDIYEQYF,TGCGCCAGCAGCTCGACAGGCCCCGACATCTACGAGCAGTACTTC
TRBV27,TRBJ2-7,-,-,CASRRGASYEQYF,TGTGCCAGCAGACGGGGGGCCTCCTACGAGCAGTACTTC
TRBV5-1,TRBJ2-5,-,-,CASSLVQQETQYF,TGCGCCAGCAGCTTGGTTCAGCAAGAGACCCAGTACTTC
TRBV7-9,TRBJ1-2,TRBD1,-,CASSPPGTGANYGYTF,TGTGCCAGCAGCCCGCCAGGGACAGGAGCTAACTATGGCTACACCTTC
TRBV11-2,TRBJ1-1,TRBD1,once,CASSLGGTAMNTEAFF,TGTGCCAGCAGCTTAGGGGGGACAGCTATGAACACTGAAGCTTTCTTT
TRBV4-1,TRBJ2-7,-,-,CASSGSRSYEQYF,TGCGCCAGTTCCGGGAGCCGCTCCTACGAGCAGTACTTC
TRBV2,TRBJ1-2,TRBD1,-,CASSAPGGAGGGYTF,TGTGCCAGCAGTGCCCCAGGGGGCGCGGGGGGGGGCTACACCTTC
TRBV2,TRBJ2-2,-,-,CASNSLAGELFF,TGTGCCAGCAACTCACTGGCCGGGGAGCTGTTTTTT
TRBV11-2,TRBJ2-7,TRBD1,-,CASGRGHEQYF,TGTGCCAGCGGCAGGGGGCACGAGCAGTACTTC
TRBV6-6,TRBJ2-5,TRBD2,-,CASRGGALQETQYF,TGTGCCAGTAGGGGAGGGGCCCTCCAAGAGACCCAGTACTTC
TRBV19,TRBJ2-2,-,-,CASSPSGGVTGELFF,TGTGCCAGTAGTCCCTCGGGTGGGGTCACCGGGGAGCTGTTTTTT
TRBV5-5,TRBJ1-1,-,once,CASSFLDVMNTEAFF,TGTGCCAGCAGCTTTTTAGACGTAATGAACACTGAAGCTTTCTTT
TRBV11-2,TRBJ2-7,TRBD1,few,CASSLRQDRPYEQYF,TGTGCCAGCAGCCTTCGACAGGACAGGCCCTACGAGCAGTACTTC
TRBV20-1,TRBJ2-3,-,-,CSAPRADTQYF,TGCAGTGCACCTCGGGCAGATACGCAGTATTTT
TRBV3-1/TRBV3-2,TRBJ1-1,-,-,CASSQAGMDAFF,TGTGCCAGCAGCCAAGCAGGGATGGACGCTTTCTTT
TRBV18,TRBJ2-1,TRBD2,-,CASSPRRGGYNEQFF,TGTGCCAGCTCACCACGGCGGGGGGGGTACAATGAGCAGTTCTTC
TRBV3-1/TRBV3-2,TRBJ1-1,TRBD1,-,CASSQGQGHTEAFF,TGTGCCAGCAGCCAAGGACAGGGTCACACTGAAGCTTTCTTT
TRBV28,TRBJ2-7,TRBD2,-,CASSTSGTSKFYEQYF,TGTGCCAGCAGTACCTCCGGGACTAGTAAGTTCTACGAGCAGTACTTC
TRBV11-2,TRBJ1-4,-,-,CASSLNQVNEKLFF,TGTGCCAGCAGCTTAAACCAGGTTAATGAAAAACTGTTTTTT
TRBV12-3/TRBV12-4,TRBJ1-2,-,-,CATAPLRRGYTF,TGTGCCACCGCACCCCTACGTCGGGGCTACACCTTC
TRBV27,TRBJ1-2,-,-,CASSHGANYGYTF,TGTGCCAGCAGTCATGGTGCTAACTATGGCTACACCTTC
TRBV9,TRBJ1-1,-,-,CASSGSGTAAFF,TGTGCCAGCAGCGGGTCCGGGACGGCAGCTTTCTTT
TRBV30,TRBJ1-1,-,once,CAWSTGPKAEAFF,TGTGCCTGGAGTACGGGGCCAAAAGCTGAAGCTTTCTTT
TRBV3-1/TRBV3-2,TRBJ1-2,TRBD1,-,CASSQVSTGGSGYTF,TGTGCCAGCAGCCAAGTTAGTACAGGGGGGAGTGGCTACACCTTC
TRBV7-8,TRBJ2-1,-,once,CASSLAVYNEQFF,TGTGCCAGCAGCTTAGCGGTCTACAATGAGCAGTTCTTC
TRBV7-2,TRBJ1-4,TRBD1,-,CASSLDRGNEKLFF,TGTGCCAGCAGCCTGGACAGGGGTAATGAAAAACTGTTTTTT
TRBV6-2/TRBV6-3,TRBJ1-5,-,-,CASSLLPGRKINQPQHF,TGTGCCAGCAGTTTACTACCGGGACGGAAGATCAATCAGCCCCAGCATTTT
TRBV7-9,TRBJ1-2,TRBD1,-,CASSLGQGVDGYTF,TGTGCCAGCAGCCTTGGACAGGGGGTGGATGGCTACACCTTC
TRBV7-8,TRBJ2-2,TRBD1,-,CASSFRQGTTGELFF,TGTGCCAGCAGCTTTAGACAGGGGACCACCGGGGAGCTGTTTTTT
TRBV12-3/TRBV12-4,TRBJ1-3,-,-,CASSLLAGNTIYF,TGTGCCAGCAGTTTACTGGCTGGAAACACCATATATTTT
TRBV6-5,TRBJ2-2,-,-,CASSPIFIGELFF,TGTGCCAGCAGTCCCATCTTTATCGGGGAGCTGTTTTTT
TRBV7-6,TRBJ2-1,TRBD2,-,CASSPRGDSDVNEQFF,TGTGCCAGCAGCCCCCGGGGGGATAGCGATGTCAATGAGCAGTTCTTC